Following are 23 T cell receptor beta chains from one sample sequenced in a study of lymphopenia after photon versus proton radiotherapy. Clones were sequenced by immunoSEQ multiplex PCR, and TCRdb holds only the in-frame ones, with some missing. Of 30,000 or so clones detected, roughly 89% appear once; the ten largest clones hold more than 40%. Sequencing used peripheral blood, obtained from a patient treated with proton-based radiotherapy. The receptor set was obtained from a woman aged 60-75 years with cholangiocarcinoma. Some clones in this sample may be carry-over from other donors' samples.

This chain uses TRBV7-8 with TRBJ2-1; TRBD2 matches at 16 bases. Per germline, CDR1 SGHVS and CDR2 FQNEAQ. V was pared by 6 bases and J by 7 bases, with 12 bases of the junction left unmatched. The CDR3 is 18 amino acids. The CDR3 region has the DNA TGTGCCAGCAGGAAACCGGGACTAGCGGGAGGGCCATCAAATGAGCAGTTCTTC. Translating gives CASRKPGLAGGPSNEQFF.

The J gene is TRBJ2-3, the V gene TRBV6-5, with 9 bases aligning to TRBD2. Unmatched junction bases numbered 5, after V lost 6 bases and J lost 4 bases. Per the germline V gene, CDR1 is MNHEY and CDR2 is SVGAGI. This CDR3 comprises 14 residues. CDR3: CASSRLAGSDTQYF. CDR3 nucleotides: TGTGCCAGCAGCAGGCTAGCGGGGTCAGATACGCAGTATTTT.

The CDR3 reads CASSRAAVGGNTIYF. The CDR3 nucleotides read TGTGCCAGCAGTCGAGCCGCGGTGGGAGGAAACACCATATATTTT. The rearrangement uses TRBV11-2 and TRBJ1-3; D not resolved. Germline V gene data show CDR1 as SGHAT and CDR2 as FQNNGV. This CDR3 has 15 residues. Trimming removed 6 bases at V and 4 bases at J, with 16 bases between. The whole variable domain, filled in from reference TRBV11-2 and TRBJ1-3, reads EAGVAQSPRYKIIEKRQSVAFWCNPISGHATLYWYQQILGQGPKLLIQFQNNGVVDDSQLPKDRFSAERLKGVDSTLKIQPAKLEDSAVYLCASSRAAVGGNTIYFGEGSWLTVV.

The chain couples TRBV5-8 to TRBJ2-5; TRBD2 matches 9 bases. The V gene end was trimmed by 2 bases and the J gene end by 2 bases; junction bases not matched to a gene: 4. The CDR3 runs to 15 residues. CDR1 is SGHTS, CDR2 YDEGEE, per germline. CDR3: CASSFGLAGQETQYF. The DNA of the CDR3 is TGTGCCAGCAGCTTTGGGCTAGCGGGGCAAGAGACCCAGTACTTC.

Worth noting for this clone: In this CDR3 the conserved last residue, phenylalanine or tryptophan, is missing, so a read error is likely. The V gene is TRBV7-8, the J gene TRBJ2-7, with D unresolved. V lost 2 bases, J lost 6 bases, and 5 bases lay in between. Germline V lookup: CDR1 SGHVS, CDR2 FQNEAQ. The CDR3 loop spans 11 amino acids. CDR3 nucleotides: TGTGCCAGCAGCTTATTATCCGAGCAGTACCTC. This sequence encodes CASSLLSEQYL.

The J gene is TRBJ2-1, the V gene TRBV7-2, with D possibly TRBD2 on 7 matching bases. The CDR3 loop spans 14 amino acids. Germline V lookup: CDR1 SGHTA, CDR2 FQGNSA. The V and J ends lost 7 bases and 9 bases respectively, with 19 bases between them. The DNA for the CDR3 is TGTGCCAGCACCCCGGGGGCTAGCGGAACTGAGCAGTTCTTC. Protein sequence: CASTPGASGTEQFF.

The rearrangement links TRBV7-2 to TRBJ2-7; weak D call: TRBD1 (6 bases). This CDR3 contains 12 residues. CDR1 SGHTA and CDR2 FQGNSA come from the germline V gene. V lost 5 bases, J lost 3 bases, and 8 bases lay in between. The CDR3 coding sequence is TGTGCCAGCAGCCCAGGGGACTACGAGCAGTACTTC. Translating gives CASSPGDYEQYF.

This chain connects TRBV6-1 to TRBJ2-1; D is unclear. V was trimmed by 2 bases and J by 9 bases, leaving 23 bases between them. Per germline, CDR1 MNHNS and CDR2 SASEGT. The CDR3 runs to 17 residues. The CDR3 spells CASSEKFVGPSGSEQFF. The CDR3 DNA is TGTGCCAGCAGTGAAAAATTTGTTGGCCCGTCCGGTAGTGAGCAGTTCTTC.

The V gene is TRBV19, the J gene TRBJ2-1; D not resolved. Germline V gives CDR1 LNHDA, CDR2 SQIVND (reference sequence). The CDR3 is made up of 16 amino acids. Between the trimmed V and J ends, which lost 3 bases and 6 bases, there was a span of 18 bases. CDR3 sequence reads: CASSIGFWAAGNEQFF. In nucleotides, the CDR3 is TGTGCCAGTAGTATCGGTTTCTGGGCAGCCGGCAATGAGCAGTTCTTC.

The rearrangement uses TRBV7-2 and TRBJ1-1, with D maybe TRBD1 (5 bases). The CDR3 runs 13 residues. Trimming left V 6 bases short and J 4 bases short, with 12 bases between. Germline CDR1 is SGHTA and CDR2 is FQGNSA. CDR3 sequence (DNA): TGTGCCAGCAGTCCAGGGCACTCCACTGAAGCTTTCTTT. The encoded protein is CASSPGHSTEAFF. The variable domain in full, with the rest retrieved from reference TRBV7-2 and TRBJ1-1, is GAGVSQSPSNKVTEKGKDVELRCDPISGHTALYWYRQSLGQGLEFLIYFQGNSAPDKSGLPSDRFSAERTGGSVSTLTIQRTQQEDSAVYLCASSPGHSTEAFFGQGTRLTVV.

The CDR3 protein is CASSSRGGAGANVLTF. The CDR3 DNA follows: TGTGCCAGCAGCTCCCGAGGGGGGGCAGGGGCCAACGTCCTGACTTTC. V and J are TRBV11-3 and TRBJ2-6; D perhaps matches TRBD2 (7 bases). Per germline, CDR1 SGHNT and CDR2 YENEEA. V lost 4 bases, J lost 4 bases, and 14 bases lay in between. CDR3 length: 16 residues. Combining the CDR3 with reference TRBV11-3 and TRBJ2-6 gives the whole variable domain EAGVVQSPRYKIIEKKQPVAFWCNPISGHNTLYWYLQNLGQGPELLIRYENEEAVDDSQLPKDRFSAERLKGVDSTLKIQPAELGDSAVYLCASSSRGGAGANVLTFGAGSRLTVL.

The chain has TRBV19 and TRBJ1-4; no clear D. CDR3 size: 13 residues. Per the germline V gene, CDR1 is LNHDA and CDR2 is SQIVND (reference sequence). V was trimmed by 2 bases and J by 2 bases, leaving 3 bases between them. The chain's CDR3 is CASSIWTNEKLFF. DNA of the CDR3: TGTGCCAGTAGTATATGGACTAATGAAAAACTGTTTTTT.

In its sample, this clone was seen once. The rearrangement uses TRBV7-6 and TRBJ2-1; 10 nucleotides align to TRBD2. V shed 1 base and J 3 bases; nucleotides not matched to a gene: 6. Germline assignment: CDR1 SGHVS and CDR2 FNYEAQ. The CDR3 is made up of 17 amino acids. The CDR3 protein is CASSLGESGRGYNEQFF. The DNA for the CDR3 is TGTGCCAGCAGCTTAGGAGAGAGCGGGAGGGGCTACAATGAGCAGTTCTTC.

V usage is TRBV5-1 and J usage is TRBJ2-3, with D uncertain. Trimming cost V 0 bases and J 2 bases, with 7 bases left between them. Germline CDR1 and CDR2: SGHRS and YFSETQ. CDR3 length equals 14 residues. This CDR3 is CASSLAQTTDTQYF. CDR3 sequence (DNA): TGCGCCAGCAGCTTGGCACAGACCACAGATACGCAGTATTTT.

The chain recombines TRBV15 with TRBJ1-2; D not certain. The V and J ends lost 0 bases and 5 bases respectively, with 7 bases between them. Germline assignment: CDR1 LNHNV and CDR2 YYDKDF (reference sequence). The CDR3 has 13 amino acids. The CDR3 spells CATSRDPPYGYTF. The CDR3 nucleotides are TGTGCCACCAGCAGAGATCCGCCTTATGGCTACACCTTC.

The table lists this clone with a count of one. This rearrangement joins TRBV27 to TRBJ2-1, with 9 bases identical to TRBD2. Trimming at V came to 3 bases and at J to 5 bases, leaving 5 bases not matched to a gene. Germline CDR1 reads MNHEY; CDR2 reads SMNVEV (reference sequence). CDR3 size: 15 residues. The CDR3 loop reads CASSFASGDDNEQFF. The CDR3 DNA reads TGTGCCAGCAGTTTTGCTAGCGGGGATGACAATGAGCAGTTCTTC.

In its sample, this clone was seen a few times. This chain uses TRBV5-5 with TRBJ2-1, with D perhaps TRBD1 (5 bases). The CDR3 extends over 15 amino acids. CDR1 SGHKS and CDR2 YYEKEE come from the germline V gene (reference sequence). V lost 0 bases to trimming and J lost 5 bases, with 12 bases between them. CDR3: CASSLGSVRDNEQFF. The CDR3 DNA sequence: TGTGCCAGCAGCTTGGGGTCAGTCAGGGACAATGAGCAGTTCTTC.

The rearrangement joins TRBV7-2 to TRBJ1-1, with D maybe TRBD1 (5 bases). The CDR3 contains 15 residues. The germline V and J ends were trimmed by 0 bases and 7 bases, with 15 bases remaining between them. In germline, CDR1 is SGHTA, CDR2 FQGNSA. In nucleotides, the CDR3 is TGTGCCAGCAGCTTAGCTTTGGGGGTTAATGGTGAAGCTTTCTTT. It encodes CASSLALGVNGEAFF.

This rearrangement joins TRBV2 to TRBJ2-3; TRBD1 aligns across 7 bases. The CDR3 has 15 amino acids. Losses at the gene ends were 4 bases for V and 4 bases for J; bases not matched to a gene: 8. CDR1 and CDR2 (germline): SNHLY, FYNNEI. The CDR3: CASSAGRGIADTQYF. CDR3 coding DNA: TGTGCCAGCAGTGCGGGCAGGGGGATCGCAGATACGCAGTATTTT.

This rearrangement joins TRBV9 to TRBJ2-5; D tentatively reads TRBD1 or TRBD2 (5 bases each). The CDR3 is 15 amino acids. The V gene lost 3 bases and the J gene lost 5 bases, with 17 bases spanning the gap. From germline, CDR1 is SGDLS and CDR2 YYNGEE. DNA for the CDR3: TGTGCCAGCAGCGAGACCGGGACCCTGAGCGAGACCCAGTACTTC. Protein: CASSETGTLSETQYF.

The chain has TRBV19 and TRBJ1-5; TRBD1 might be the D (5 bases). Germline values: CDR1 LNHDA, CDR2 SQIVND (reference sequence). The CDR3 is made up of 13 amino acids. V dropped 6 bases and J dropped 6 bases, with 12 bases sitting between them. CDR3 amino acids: CASREGWVQPQHF. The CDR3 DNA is TGTGCCAGTAGGGAGGGGTGGGTTCAGCCCCAGCATTTT.

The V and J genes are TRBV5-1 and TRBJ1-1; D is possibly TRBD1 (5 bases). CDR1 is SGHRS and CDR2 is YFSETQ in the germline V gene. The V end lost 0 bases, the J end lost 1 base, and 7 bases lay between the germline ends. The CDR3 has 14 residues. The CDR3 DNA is TGCGCCAGCAGCTTGGGGACAAGGAACACTGAAGCTTTCTTT. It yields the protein CASSLGTRNTEAFF. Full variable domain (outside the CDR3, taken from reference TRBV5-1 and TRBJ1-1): KAGVTQTPRYLIKTRGQQVTLSCSPISGHRSVSWYQQTPGQGLQFLFEYFSETQRNKGNFPGRFSGRQFSNSRSEMNVSTLELGDSALYLCASSLGTRNTEAFFGQGTRLTVV.

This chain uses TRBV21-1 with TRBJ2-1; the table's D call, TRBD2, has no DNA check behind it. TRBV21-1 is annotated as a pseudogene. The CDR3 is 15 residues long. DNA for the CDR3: TGTGCCAGCAGCAAAGGCCGGGGGGGCCCCAATGAGCAGTTCTTC. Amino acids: CASSKGRGGPNEQFF.